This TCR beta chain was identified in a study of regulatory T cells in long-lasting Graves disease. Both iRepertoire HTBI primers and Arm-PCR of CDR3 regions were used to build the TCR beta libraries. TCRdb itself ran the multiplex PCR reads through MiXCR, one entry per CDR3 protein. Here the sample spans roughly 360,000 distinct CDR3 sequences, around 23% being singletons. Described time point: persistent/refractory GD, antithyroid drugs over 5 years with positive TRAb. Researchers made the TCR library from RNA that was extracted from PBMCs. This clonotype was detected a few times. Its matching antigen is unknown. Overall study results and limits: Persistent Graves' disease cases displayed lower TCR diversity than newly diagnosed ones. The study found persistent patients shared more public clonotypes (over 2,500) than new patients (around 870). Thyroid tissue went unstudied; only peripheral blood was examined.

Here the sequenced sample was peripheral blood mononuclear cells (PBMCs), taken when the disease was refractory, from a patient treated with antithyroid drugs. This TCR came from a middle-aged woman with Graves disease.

This CDR3 is CATSRGIFEQYF. The CDR3 DNA reads TGTGCCACCAGCAGAGGCATTTTCGAGCAGTACTTC. The V and J genes are TRBV15 and TRBJ2-7; the D is unclear. From germline, CDR1 is LNHNV and CDR2 YYDKDF (reference sequence). The CDR3 covers 12 residues. Trimming cost V 1 base and J 6 bases, with 7 bases left between them. Using reference TRBV15 and TRBJ2-7 for the parts outside the CDR3, the full variable domain is DAMVIQNPRYQVTQFGKPVTLSCSQTLNHNVMYWYQQKSSQAPKLLFHYYDKDFNNEADTPDNFQSRRPNTSFCFLDIRSPGLGDTAMYLCATSRGIFEQYFGPGTRLTVT.